Reported below is one T cell receptor (beta chain). This clone was found once. What antigen it recognizes has not been identified. No base qualities exist here, and no much larger clone lies one base off it. These data come from a study of blood T cell repertoires in COVID-19 (dated by TCRdb to 2018 to 2020). Study-level background: Samples from collaborators originated in the United States, Italy and Spain and spanned both the acute and convalescent phases of COVID-19. The repertoires were released in a freely available public database meant as a resource for research on the immune response to SARS-CoV-2. The material from the prospective study consisted of cDNA or gDNA derived from T cells, B-cell-depleted T cells, or PBMCs. Samples were obtained from the ongoing ImmuneRACE study (first 160 participants) and from some 1,200 subjects provided by 6 global collaborators. A de-identified subject ID, COVID-19 status, age in years and sex were almost always included in the sample metadata. Subjects who had been exposed to COVID-19, were actively infected with it, or had recovered from it provided the deeply sampled blood TCRbeta repertoires that made up the dataset. Where available, HLA class I and class II types were obtained from metadata supplied by the sample provider rather than from assay-based typing.

Broader findings and caveats from the paper: How much clinical and demographic metadata was included differed by source and by participant, and the metadata was provided uncurated.

TCRbeta CDR3 regions were amplified from genomic DNA by means of the immunoSEQ Assay, a bias-controlled multiplex PCR. The paper's data handling went like this. The number of nucleated cells in each sample was estimated by amplification of reference gene primers within the assay. To quantify the absolute abundance of each unique TCRbeta CDR3 rearrangement, sequence reads were collapsed and filtered. For each sample, productive Simpson clonality was calculated by taking the square root of Simpson's diversity index across productive rearrangements. What TCRdb holds here is the immuneACCESS table cut down to in-frame rearrangements. Part of the clones is not present; checked against another copy, under half of the missing clones reflect an unresolved V gene, and the others are unexplained. V and J calls and clone size come straight from that table; D and trimming were deduced from the DNA. This sample comprises 200,000 to 300,000 clones, approximately 78% of them detected only once. In total, the top ten clones hold approximately 13% of the sample.

The collaborating institutions used their own protocols to collect whole blood in K2EDTA tubes. Collaborator samples were shipped for TCRbeta analysis as frozen whole blood, isolated PBMCs, or DNA extracted from either sample type. The cysteine opens and the phenylalanine closes a CDR3 of 12 amino acids. Only CDR3 DNA remains: 36 bases, in frame from the first base. CDR1 and CDR2, looked up from the germline V gene (reference sequence), are SEHNR and FQNEAQ. Cut back by 1 base and 14 bases, the V and J ends lie 12 bases apart. The chain is assembled from TRBV7-9 and TRBJ1-5; the D segment cannot be called with confidence. The source is a woman aged 60 to 75 with active or convalescent COVID-19. The sample taken for sequencing was peripheral blood. The CDR3 region has the sequence CASSLGIGQEHF. The DNA sequence is as follows: TGTGCCAGCAGCTTAGGGATTGGGCAAGAGCATTTT.